This T cell receptor (beta chain) was documented in a study of T cells after yellow fever vaccination. Germline V gives CDR1 ENHRY, CDR2 SYGVKD. V shed 6 bases and J 0 bases; nucleotides not matched to a gene: 7. The CDR3 length is 17 residues. A single record per CDR3 protein comes from TCRdb applying MiXCR to the 5' RACE reads. The sample has approximately 340,000 distinct CDR3 sequences, 8.7% seen once; the top ten hold over 15%. Material: PBMCs, obtained on the day of the first yellow fever vaccination. The chain has TRBV10-3 and TRBJ2-5, with 13 bases lining up with TRBD2. This TCR was sampled from a man younger than 35 who received the YFV17D yellow fever vaccine. The CDR3 here is CAISFGGTSGDQETQYF. In DNA form, the CDR3 reads TGTGCCATCAGCTTTGGGGGGACTAGCGGGGACCAAGAGACCCAGTACTTC.